The rows below give T cell receptor beta chains drawn from one sample of a study of shared clonotypes between healthy human individuals. Profiled with immunoSEQ multiplex PCR; TCRdb holds only in-frame clones, not every one. The sample contains fewer than 1 million clones, 96% of which appear only once. The specimen was naive CD8+ T cells sorted from blood. The receptor set was obtained from a young man in good health. Both conserved end residues are part of each CDR3. Fields, in order: D gene, clone size, V gene, J gene, CDR3 DNA, CDR3 protein. A D gene is named only where the DNA matches it firmly. A row's size may be missing; if present it is once, few, many or a size class.

d_call: NA; clone_size: NA; v_call: TRBV10-3; j_call: TRBJ2-3; cdr3_nt: TGTGCCATCAGTGAGTCGCCCTATCCCGGGACCCCGGACACAGATACGCAGTATTTT; cdr3_aa: CAISESPYPGTPDTDTQYF
d_call: TRBD2; clone_size: NA; v_call: TRBV4-1; j_call: TRBJ2-3; cdr3_nt: TGCGCCAGCAGCCTGACTAGCGAGGCAGATACGCAGTATTTT; cdr3_aa: CASSLTSEADTQYF
d_call: NA; clone_size: NA; v_call: TRBV11-2; j_call: TRBJ2-7; cdr3_nt: TGTGCCAGCAGCTTAGGAGGCTGGGGGTACGAGCAGTACTTC; cdr3_aa: CASSLGGWGYEQYF
d_call: TRBD1; clone_size: NA; v_call: TRBV9; j_call: TRBJ2-7; cdr3_nt: TGTGCCAGCAGCGGGACAGGACCCACCTACGAGCAGTACTTC; cdr3_aa: CASSGTGPTYEQYF
d_call: NA; clone_size: NA; v_call: TRBV7-9; j_call: TRBJ2-7; cdr3_nt: TGTGCCAGCAGCTTAGAGAGGGGCCATAGCTCCTACGAGCAGTACTTC; cdr3_aa: CASSLERGHSSYEQYF
d_call: TRBD2; clone_size: NA; v_call: TRBV7-3; j_call: TRBJ2-3; cdr3_nt: TGTGCCAGCAGCCCCCTAGCGGGAGACACAGATACGCAGTATTTT; cdr3_aa: CASSPLAGDTDTQYF
d_call: TRBD2; clone_size: once; v_call: TRBV28; j_call: TRBJ2-1; cdr3_nt: TGTGCCAGCAGTTTAGGTGGACTAGCGGGAGCCTACAATGAGCAGTTCTTC; cdr3_aa: CASSLGGLAGAYNEQFF
d_call: NA; clone_size: NA; v_call: TRBV7-9; j_call: TRBJ2-5; cdr3_nt: TGTGCCAGCAGCCATCCACGGAGGGTGTACCAAGAGACCCAGTACTTC; cdr3_aa: CASSHPRRVYQETQYF
d_call: NA; clone_size: NA; v_call: TRBV7-6; j_call: TRBJ2-7; cdr3_nt: TGTGCCAGCAGCTTGTCTCCCCAGGGTTTGAACGAGCAGTACTTC; cdr3_aa: CASSLSPQGLNEQYF
d_call: TRBD2; clone_size: NA; v_call: TRBV7-3; j_call: TRBJ2-1; cdr3_nt: TGTGCCAGCAGCACCACTAGCGGGAGCTCCTACAATGAGCAGTTCTTC; cdr3_aa: CASSTTSGSSYNEQFF
d_call: NA; clone_size: NA; v_call: TRBV6-1; j_call: TRBJ1-5; cdr3_nt: TGTGCCAGCACTAACCGTTGGGGAAATCAGCCCCAGCATTTT; cdr3_aa: CASTNRWGNQPQHF
d_call: TRBD1; clone_size: once; v_call: TRBV19; j_call: TRBJ1-5; cdr3_nt: TGTGCCAGTAGTAACGGACAGGGGGTTAATCAGCCCCAGCATTTT; cdr3_aa: CASSNGQGVNQPQHF
d_call: TRBD1; clone_size: NA; v_call: TRBV27; j_call: TRBJ1-5; cdr3_nt: TGTGCCAGCAGTAGGACAGGGAACAATCAGCCCCAGCATTTT; cdr3_aa: CASSRTGNNQPQHF
d_call: NA; clone_size: NA; v_call: TRBV6-4; j_call: TRBJ2-1; cdr3_nt: TGTGCCAGCAGCCCCGGGGCGACGGGCAGTGAGCAGTTCTTC; cdr3_aa: CASSPGATGSEQFF
d_call: NA; clone_size: NA; v_call: TRBV13; j_call: TRBJ1-2; cdr3_nt: TGTGCCAGCAGCTTAGGTCCAGAGGCTTTCTATGGCTACACCTTC; cdr3_aa: CASSLGPEAFYGYTF
d_call: NA; clone_size: NA; v_call: TRBV10-2; j_call: TRBJ2-7; cdr3_nt: TGCGCCAGCAGTGGCAGGGCTCCCTACGAGCAGTACTTC; cdr3_aa: CASSGRAPYEQYF
d_call: TRBD1; clone_size: NA; v_call: TRBV27; j_call: TRBJ2-7; cdr3_nt: TGTGCCAGCAGTTTCGGGACAGGCGGCGAGCAGTACTTC; cdr3_aa: CASSFGTGGEQYF
d_call: NA; clone_size: NA; v_call: TRBV6-5; j_call: TRBJ2-7; cdr3_nt: TGTGCCAGCAGTTCCCAACAAAACTACGAGCAGTACTTC; cdr3_aa: CASSSQQNYEQYF
d_call: TRBD2; clone_size: NA; v_call: TRBV2; j_call: TRBJ2-1; cdr3_nt: TGTGCCAGCAGTGAGGGTCTAGCGGATTACAATGAGCAGTTCTTC; cdr3_aa: CASSEGLADYNEQFF
d_call: NA; clone_size: NA; v_call: TRBV27; j_call: TRBJ1-1; cdr3_nt: TGTGCCAGCAGTTTATCAATAGGGGGGGACACTGAAGCTTTCTTT; cdr3_aa: CASSLSIGGDTEAFF
d_call: NA; clone_size: NA; v_call: TRBV10-1; j_call: TRBJ2-7; cdr3_nt: TGCGCCAGCAGTGATCGGCGTGGGGGGCGCAAAGAGCAGTACTTC; cdr3_aa: CASSDRRGGRKEQYF
d_call: NA; clone_size: NA; v_call: TRBV11-2; j_call: TRBJ2-7; cdr3_nt: TGTGCCAGCAGCTTAGATTCCTATTACGAGCAGTACTTC; cdr3_aa: CASSLDSYYEQYF
d_call: TRBD1; clone_size: once; v_call: TRBV18; j_call: TRBJ2-7; cdr3_nt: TGTGCCAGCTCACAACCGGGGACAGGGGTCTACGAGCAGTACTTC; cdr3_aa: CASSQPGTGVYEQYF
d_call: NA; clone_size: NA; v_call: TRBV6-1; j_call: TRBJ2-7; cdr3_nt: TGTGCCAGCACTAACATGCCGTCTACCTACGAGCAGTACTTC; cdr3_aa: CASTNMPSTYEQYF
d_call: TRBD2; clone_size: NA; v_call: TRBV14; j_call: TRBJ2-7; cdr3_nt: TGTGCCAGCAGCCAAGTACTGACTAGCAGGCCGGAGCAGTACTTC; cdr3_aa: CASSQVLTSRPEQYF
d_call: NA; clone_size: NA; v_call: TRBV7-9; j_call: TRBJ2-3; cdr3_nt: TGTGCCAGCATTCCCTACCGGGAGTTTAGGGAGGGGGCCACAGATACGCAGTATTTT; cdr3_aa: CASIPYREFREGATDTQYF
d_call: NA; clone_size: NA; v_call: TRBV10-3; j_call: TRBJ2-1; cdr3_nt: TGTGCCATCGATTGGCGGGCCAGCTCCTACAATGAGCAGTTCTTC; cdr3_aa: CAIDWRASSYNEQFF
d_call: TRBD1; clone_size: NA; v_call: TRBV10-3; j_call: TRBJ1-5; cdr3_nt: TGTGCCATCAGTGAGACGGGATCCGGGACAGGGGGCGATCAGCCCCAGCATTTT; cdr3_aa: CAISETGSGTGGDQPQHF
d_call: NA; clone_size: once; v_call: TRBV28; j_call: TRBJ1-2; cdr3_nt: TGTGCCAGCAGTCCGACCAACGAGATAGGCTACACCTTC; cdr3_aa: CASSPTNEIGYTF
d_call: NA; clone_size: NA; v_call: TRBV9; j_call: TRBJ2-3; cdr3_nt: TGTGCCAGCTCCGGGACAAATACAGATACGCAGTATTTT; cdr3_aa: CASSGTNTDTQYF
d_call: NA; clone_size: NA; v_call: TRBV27; j_call: TRBJ2-7; cdr3_nt: TGTGCCAGCAGTTTACCCTCCGCCACGATCGGGGGAGAGTACGAGCAGTACTTC; cdr3_aa: CASSLPSATIGGEYEQYF
d_call: NA; clone_size: NA; v_call: TRBV7-9; j_call: TRBJ1-4; cdr3_nt: TGTGCCAGCAGCTCAAGGACTGATGAAAAACTGTTTTTT; cdr3_aa: CASSSRTDEKLFF
d_call: NA; clone_size: NA; v_call: TRBV5-1; j_call: TRBJ2-7; cdr3_nt: TGCGCCAGCAGCTTGGCCCCGAACGAGCAGTACTTC; cdr3_aa: CASSLAPNEQYF
d_call: NA; clone_size: NA; v_call: TRBV29-1; j_call: TRBJ2-1; cdr3_nt: TGCAGCTACCGGGACGGCGTTATGAATGAGCAGTTCTTC; cdr3_aa: CSYRDGVMNEQFF
d_call: TRBD1; clone_size: once; v_call: TRBV29-1; j_call: TRBJ2-3; cdr3_nt: TGCAGCGTTGAGACAGGGCGTTCGAATACGCAGTATTTT; cdr3_aa: CSVETGRSNTQYF
d_call: TRBD2; clone_size: NA; v_call: TRBV28; j_call: TRBJ2-1; cdr3_nt: TGTGCCAGCAGTTGGAGCGGGATGGATCGGAACAATGAGCAGTTCTTC; cdr3_aa: CASSWSGMDRNNEQFF
d_call: NA; clone_size: NA; v_call: TRBV9; j_call: TRBJ2-3; cdr3_nt: TGTGCCAGCAGCCAAAGTAGGTGGAGGGCGGACACAGATACGCAGTATTTT; cdr3_aa: CASSQSRWRADTDTQYF
d_call: NA; clone_size: NA; v_call: TRBV28; j_call: TRBJ2-5; cdr3_nt: TGTGCCAGCAGCTCCCTCGGGGGCCAGTACTTC; cdr3_aa: CASSSLGGQYF
d_call: NA; clone_size: once; v_call: TRBV2; j_call: TRBJ2-2; cdr3_nt: TGTGCCAGCACTGATAGAGCTGGGGAGCTGTTTTTT; cdr3_aa: CASTDRAGELFF
d_call: NA; clone_size: once; v_call: TRBV30; j_call: TRBJ1-1; cdr3_nt: TGTGCCTGGAGTGGGTGGGCAGGGGATATGAACACTGAAGCTTTCTTT; cdr3_aa: CAWSGWAGDMNTEAFF
d_call: NA; clone_size: NA; v_call: TRBV5-1; j_call: TRBJ2-3; cdr3_nt: TGCGCCAGCAGCTTGGCCGGGATCGGGGATACGCAGTATTTT; cdr3_aa: CASSLAGIGDTQYF
d_call: TRBD2; clone_size: NA; v_call: TRBV4-2; j_call: TRBJ2-7; cdr3_nt: TGTGCCAGCAGCCAAGGCCTAGCGGGGGGCTACGAGCAGTACTTC; cdr3_aa: CASSQGLAGGYEQYF
d_call: NA; clone_size: NA; v_call: TRBV2; j_call: TRBJ2-7; cdr3_nt: TGTGCCAGCACCGACAGATTGAGCTACGAGCAGTACTTC; cdr3_aa: CASTDRLSYEQYF
d_call: NA; clone_size: NA; v_call: TRBV27; j_call: TRBJ2-2; cdr3_nt: TGTGCCAGCAGGCCGAGGACCGGGGAGCTGTTTTTT; cdr3_aa: CASRPRTGELFF
d_call: TRBD1; clone_size: NA; v_call: TRBV15; j_call: TRBJ2-1; cdr3_nt: TGTGCCATCACCCGGGACAGGGGGCTAAATGAGCAGTTCTTC; cdr3_aa: CAITRDRGLNEQFF
d_call: TRBD2; clone_size: NA; v_call: TRBV4-3; j_call: TRBJ2-1; cdr3_nt: TGCGCCAGCAGCCAAGTTTTAGTCGGACTAGCGGGAGTAAGCGAGCAGTTCTTC; cdr3_aa: CASSQVLVGLAGVSEQFF
d_call: TRBD2; clone_size: NA; v_call: TRBV7-9; j_call: TRBJ2-7; cdr3_nt: TGTGCCAGCAGCCCATGGACTAGCGGGAGAGATGGCGAGCAGTACTTC; cdr3_aa: CASSPWTSGRDGEQYF
d_call: NA; clone_size: NA; v_call: TRBV15; j_call: TRBJ2-1; cdr3_nt: TGTGCCACCAGCCAAAACAGGGAGCAGTTCTTC; cdr3_aa: CATSQNREQFF
d_call: NA; clone_size: NA; v_call: TRBV29-1; j_call: TRBJ1-1; cdr3_nt: TGCAGCGTTCCGGGGGCAAACACTGAAGCTTTCTTT; cdr3_aa: CSVPGANTEAFF